The 21 T cell receptor beta chains below were found in one sample sequenced in a study of T cell responses to AZD1222 COVID-19 vaccine. The table came from immunoSEQ multiplex PCR; TCRdb's copy has only in-frame clones and leaves some out. The table lists 150,000 or so clones, roughly nine tenths of them singletons. The specimen comprised peripheral blood, sampled on day 0 of AZD1222 vaccination. The receptors here all came from an adult in good health.

Here the CDR3 reads CASSFDQGAGYTF. CDR3 DNA: TGTGCCAGCAGTTTTGATCAGGGGGCAGGCTACACCTTC. The V and J genes are TRBV12-3 or TRBV12-4 and TRBJ1-2, with 8 positions matching TRBD1. This CDR3 has 13 residues. The ends lost 3 bases at V and 8 bases at J; junction bases unmatched: 5.

The chain has TRBV15 and TRBJ1-1; maybe TRBD1 (6 bases). Trimming took 5 bases from V and 0 from J, leaving 19 bases between them. Per the germline V gene, CDR1 is LNHNV and CDR2 is YYDKDF (reference sequence). This CDR3 is 17 amino acids long. In DNA, the CDR3 is TGTGCCACCAGCGAGACGGAGGGGGGATTTATGAACACTGAAGCTTTCTTT. Translation: CATSETEGGFMNTEAFF.

The V call is TRBV28, the J call TRBJ1-2; weak D call: TRBD1 (6 bases). The length of the CDR3 is 16 residues. V lost 5 bases and J 5 bases, leaving 21 bases between the germline ends. Germline V gene sequence: CDR1 MDHEN, CDR2 SYDVKM. The DNA for the CDR3 is TGTGCCAGCAGTCCAGGGGACCTCCGAAGTTGGTATGGCTACACCTTC. This codes for CASSPGDLRSWYGYTF.

CDR3: CASSLFRGRNSPLHF. The DNA of the CDR3 is TGTGCCAGCAGCTTGTTTAGGGGTAGGAATTCACCCCTCCACTTT. The chain employs TRBV5-6 and TRBJ1-6, with D tentatively TRBD1 (5 bases). The CDR3 is 15 residues long. The V end lost 1 base, the J end lost 7 bases, and 12 bases lay between the germline ends. Germline V gene data show CDR1 as SGHDT and CDR2 as YYEEEE.

The J gene is TRBJ2-7, the V gene TRBV9; no clear D. CDR3 length: 15 residues. The germline V gene has CDR1 SGDLS and CDR2 YYNGEE. Trimming took off 0 bases at V and 0 bases at J, with 10 bases between the two ends. The CDR3 here is CASSVGHSNSYEQYF. CDR3 nucleotide sequence: TGTGCCAGCAGCGTAGGGCACAGTAACTCCTACGAGCAGTACTTC.

This clone was observed a single time. The CDR3 region is CASSFTANTEAFF. As DNA, the CDR3 is TGTGCCAGCAGCTTTACAGCGAACACTGAAGCTTTCTTT. The J gene is TRBJ1-1, the V gene TRBV7-2; D remains ambiguous. Germline CDR1 is SGHTA and CDR2 is FQGNSA. With 3 bases removed from V and 1 base from J, the gap between germline ends came to 6 bases. The CDR3 has 13 amino acids.

V gene TRBV15 combines with J gene TRBJ1-5; tentatively, D is TRBD1 (5 bases). Per the germline V gene, CDR1 is LNHNV and CDR2 is YYDKDF (reference sequence). The CDR3 spans 14 residues. Deletions cut 4 bases from V and 3 bases from J, with 10 bases between. The CDR3 reads CATSTDRLNQPQHF. For the CDR3, the DNA is TGTGCCACCAGCACCGACAGACTCAATCAGCCCCAGCATTTT.

This chain uses TRBV5-4 with TRBJ2-5; D assignment may be TRBD1 or TRBD2 (7 bases each). CDR1 SGHNT and CDR2 YYREEE come from the germline V gene (reference sequence). CDR3 length equals 18 residues. Trimming took off 3 bases at V and 9 bases at J, with 30 bases between the two ends. The CDR3 nucleotides read TGTGCCAGCAGCTCCTCAGCGCCCGGGACCCGACAGGGAGGGTCCCAGTACTTC. This gives the protein CASSSSAPGTRQGGSQYF.

Here the CDR3 reads CASSLEFRGQPGELFF. Written as DNA, the CDR3 is TGCGCCAGCAGCTTGGAATTCAGGGGGCAACCCGGGGAGCTGTTTTTT. The V and J genes are TRBV5-1 and TRBJ2-2, with 8 nucleotides matching TRBD1. This CDR3 is built from 16 residues. CDR1 is SGHRS, CDR2 YFSETQ, per germline. V lost 0 bases to trimming and J lost 6 bases; unmatched junction nucleotides: 7. Supplemented by reference TRBV5-1 and TRBJ2-2, the full variable domain reads KAGVTQTPRYLIKTRGQQVTLSCSPISGHRSVSWYQQTPGQGLQFLFEYFSETQRNKGNFPGRFSGRQFSNSRSEMNVSTLELGDSALYLCASSLEFRGQPGELFFGEGSRLTVL.

The rearrangement uses TRBV7-2 and TRBJ1-2, with D hard to call. Trimming removed 1 base from V and 2 bases from J, with 11 bases in between. The CDR3 has 15 amino acids. Per germline, CDR1 SGHTA and CDR2 FQGNSA. The CDR3 DNA reads TGTGCCAGCAGCTTAGAGAAGGCGGGCAACTATGGCTACACCTTC. Protein product: CASSLEKAGNYGYTF.

The V call is TRBV6-6, the J call TRBJ1-2; 11 bases match TRBD1. V lost 5 bases to trimming and J lost 5 bases; unmatched junction nucleotides: 10. The germline V gene encodes CDR1 MNHNY and CDR2 SVGAGI (reference sequence). This CDR3 is built from 16 residues. CDR3 in DNA: TGTGCCAGCAGTCCTAACTGGACAGGGGGCCGATATGGCTACACCTTC. This gives the protein CASSPNWTGGRYGYTF.

The CDR3 DNA sequence: TGTGCCAGCAGCTTAGGCCAGGCCAGTGAGCAGTTCTTC. Amino acid sequence: CASSLGQASEQFF. This sequence joins TRBV11-2 and TRBJ2-1; D gene uncertain. CDR1 SGHAT and CDR2 FQNNGV come from the germline V gene. This CDR3 spans 13 amino acids. V was clipped by 1 base and J by 9 bases, with 10 bases between them. Full variable domain (outside the CDR3, taken from reference TRBV11-2 and TRBJ2-1): EAGVAQSPRYKIIEKRQSVAFWCNPISGHATLYWYQQILGQGPKLLIQFQNNGVVDDSQLPKDRFSAERLKGVDSTLKIQPAKLEDSAVYLCASSLGQASEQFFGPGTRLTVL.

The rearrangement links TRBV7-2 to TRBJ2-7, with 7 positions matching TRBD2. The germline V gene has CDR1 SGHTA and CDR2 FQGNSA. The CDR3 has 15 residues. The junction had 14 bases not matched to a gene; V was cut back by 6 bases and J by 6 bases. The CDR3: CASRKGPGLLVEQYF. The DNA for the CDR3 is TGTGCCAGCAGAAAAGGCCCGGGACTACTGGTCGAGCAGTACTTC.

This chain uses TRBV15 with TRBJ1-5; TRBD1 is a possible D gene (6 bases). The CDR3 is 17 residues long. V was cut by 0 bases and J by 2 bases, with 14 bases left in between. Germline CDR1 LNHNV, CDR2 YYDKDF (reference sequence). The CDR3 coding sequence is TGTGCCACCAGCAGAGAAGGGACAAGCCTTGGCAATCAGCCCCAGCATTTT. This codes for CATSREGTSLGNQPQHF.

This sequence joins TRBV4-3 and TRBJ2-7; the D is unclear. V gave up 4 bases and J gave up 2 bases, with 12 bases separating them. Looked up from germline, CDR1 is LGHNA and CDR2 is YSLEER. This CDR3 is built from 14 residues. The CDR3 DNA is TGCGCCAGCAGCCCAGGCGCTAGGGCCTACGAGCAGTACTTC. Translating it yields CASSPGARAYEQYF.

This sequence joins TRBV2 and TRBJ2-1; the match to TRBD1 covers 9 bases. Trimming removed 2 bases from V and 7 bases from J; junction bases left unmatched: 6. Germline CDR1 reads SNHLY; CDR2 reads FYNNEI. The CDR3 runs to 15 residues. The CDR3 bases are TGTGCCAGCAGTGAATGGGGACAGGGAAGGAATGAGCAGTTCTTC. Encoded protein: CASSEWGQGRNEQFF.

The V and J genes are TRBV5-1 and TRBJ1-4; 8 nucleotides align to TRBD1. V dropped 4 bases and J dropped 8; count of bases not matched to a gene: 7. The length of the CDR3 is 14 residues. Per the germline V gene, CDR1 is SGHRS and CDR2 is YFSETQ. The CDR3 spells CASSLQGGREKLFF. The CDR3 DNA follows: TGCGCCAGCAGCCTACAGGGGGGCAGGGAAAAACTGTTTTTT.

The chain is built from TRBV6-5 and TRBJ2-3; perhaps D is TRBD1 or TRBD2 (5 bases each). Germline V CDR1 and CDR2: MNHEY, SVGAGI. The V and J ends lost 2 bases and 6 bases respectively, with 9 bases between them. The CDR3 length is 13 residues. The CDR3 reads CASSYGGPDTQYF. DNA for the CDR3: TGTGCCAGCAGTTACGGGGGTCCCGATACGCAGTATTTT.

The gene calls are TRBV27 and TRBJ1-2; D is undetermined. V was clipped by 6 bases and J by 12 bases, with 20 bases between them. Per the germline V gene, CDR1 is MNHEY and CDR2 is SMNVEV (reference sequence). The CDR3 has 13 amino acids. The CDR3 loop reads CASRSIDGLLNTF. The CDR3, as DNA: TGTGCCAGCAGATCCATCGACGGCCTACTTAACACCTTC.

CDR3 loop: CASSPPGQGENTEAFF. The CDR3 nucleotides read TGTGCCAGCTCACCTCCGGGACAGGGCGAGAACACTGAAGCTTTCTTT. The chain has TRBV18 and TRBJ1-1; 9 bases line up with TRBD1. CDR1 KGHSH and CDR2 LQKENI come from the germline V gene. Losses at the gene ends were 3 bases for V and 1 base for J; bases not matched to a gene: 6. The CDR3 covers 16 residues.

The chain carries TRBV20-1 and TRBJ1-1, with D unresolved. Trimming shortened V by 3 bases and J by 1 base, and 9 bases separated the two germline ends. CDR1 and CDR2 (germline): DFQATT, SNEGSKA (reference sequence). The CDR3 contains 13 residues. CDR3: CSASVQRNTEAFF. In DNA, the CDR3 is TGCAGTGCTAGTGTCCAAAGGAACACTGAAGCTTTCTTT.